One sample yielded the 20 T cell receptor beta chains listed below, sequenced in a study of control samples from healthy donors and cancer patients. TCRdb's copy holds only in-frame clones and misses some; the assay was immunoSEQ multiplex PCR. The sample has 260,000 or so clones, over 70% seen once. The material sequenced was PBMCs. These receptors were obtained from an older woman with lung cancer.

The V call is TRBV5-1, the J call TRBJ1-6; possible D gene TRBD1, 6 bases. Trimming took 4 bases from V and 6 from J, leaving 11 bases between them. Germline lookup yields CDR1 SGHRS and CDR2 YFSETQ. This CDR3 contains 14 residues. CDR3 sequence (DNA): TGCGCCAGCAGCCCGTGGGACACTAATTCACCCCTCCACTTT. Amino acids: CASSPWDTNSPLHF.

The CDR3 nucleotides read TGTGCCAGCAGCGTAGACGGGGTCAATCAGCCCCAGCATTTT. This codes for CASSVDGVNQPQHF. The V gene is TRBV9, the J gene TRBJ1-5; no definite D call. This CDR3 has 14 amino acids. The germline CDR1 and CDR2 sequences are SGDLS and YYNGEE. V was shortened by 0 bases and J by 3 bases, with 7 bases between the two germline ends.

CDR3 residues: CASSVTGSWDTEAFF. CDR3 coding DNA: TGTGCCAGCAGCGTCACAGGGAGTTGGGACACTGAAGCTTTCTTT. The chain links TRBV9 to TRBJ1-1; possibly TRBD1 for D (6 bases). In germline, CDR1 is SGDLS, CDR2 YYNGEE. V lost 2 bases to trimming and J lost 3 bases, with 14 bases between them. The CDR3 extends over 15 amino acids. The full variable domain, its missing parts supplied by reference TRBV9 and TRBJ1-1, is DSGVTQTPKHLITATGQRVTLRCSPRSGDLSVYWYQQSLDQGLQFLIQYYNGEERAKGNILERFSAQQFPDLHSELNLSSLELGDSALYFCASSVTGSWDTEAFFGQGTRLTVV.

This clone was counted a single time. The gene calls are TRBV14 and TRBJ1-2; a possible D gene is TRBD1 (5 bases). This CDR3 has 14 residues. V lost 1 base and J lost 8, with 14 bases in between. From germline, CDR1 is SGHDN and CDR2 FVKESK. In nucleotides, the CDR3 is TGTGCCAGCAGCCAAGCCGCAGGGATGGGGGGCTACACCTTC. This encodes CASSQAAGMGGYTF.

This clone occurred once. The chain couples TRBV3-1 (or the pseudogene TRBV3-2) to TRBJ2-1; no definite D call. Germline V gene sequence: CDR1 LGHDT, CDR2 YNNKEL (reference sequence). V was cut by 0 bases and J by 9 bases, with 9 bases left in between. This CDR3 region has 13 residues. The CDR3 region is CASSQDRRGEQFF. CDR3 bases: TGTGCCAGCAGCCAAGACAGGCGTGGTGAGCAGTTCTTC.

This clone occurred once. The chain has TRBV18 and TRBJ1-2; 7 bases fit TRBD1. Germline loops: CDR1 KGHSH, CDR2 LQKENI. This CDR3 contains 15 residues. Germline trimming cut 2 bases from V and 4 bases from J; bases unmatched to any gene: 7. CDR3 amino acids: CASSPTGQEAYGYTF. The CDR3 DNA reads TGTGCCAGCTCACCAACAGGACAGGAAGCCTATGGCTACACCTTC. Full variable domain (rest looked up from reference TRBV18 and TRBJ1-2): NAGVMQNPRHLVRRRGQEARLRCSPMKGHSHVYWYRQLPEEGLKFMVYLQKENIIDESGMPKERFSAEFPKEGPSILRIQQVVRGDSAAYFCASSPTGQEAYGYTFGSGTRLTVV.

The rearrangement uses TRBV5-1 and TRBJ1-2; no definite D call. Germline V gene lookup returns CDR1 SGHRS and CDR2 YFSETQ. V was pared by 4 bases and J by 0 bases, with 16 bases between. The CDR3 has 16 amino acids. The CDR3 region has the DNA TGCGCCAGCAGCCCCGGAACTGACGGATCTAACTATGGCTACACCTTC. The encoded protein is CASSPGTDGSNYGYTF.

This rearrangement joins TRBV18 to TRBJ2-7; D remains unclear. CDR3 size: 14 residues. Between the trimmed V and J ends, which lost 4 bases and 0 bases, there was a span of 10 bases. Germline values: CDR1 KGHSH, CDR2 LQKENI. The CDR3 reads CASSLQRSSYEQYF. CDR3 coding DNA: TGTGCCAGCTCACTCCAAAGGAGCTCCTACGAGCAGTACTTC.

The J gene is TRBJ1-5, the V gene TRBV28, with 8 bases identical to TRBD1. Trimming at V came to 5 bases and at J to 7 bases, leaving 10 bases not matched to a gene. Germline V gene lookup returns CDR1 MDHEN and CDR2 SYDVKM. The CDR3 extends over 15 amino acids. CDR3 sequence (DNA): TGTGCCAGCAGTCACTCTCAGGGGGCCGGCCAGCCCCAGCATTTT. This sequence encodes CASSHSQGAGQPQHF.

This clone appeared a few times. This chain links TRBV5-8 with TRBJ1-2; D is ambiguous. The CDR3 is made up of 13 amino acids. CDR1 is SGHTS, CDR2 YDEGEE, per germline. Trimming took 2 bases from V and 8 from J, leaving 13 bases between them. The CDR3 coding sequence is TGTGCCAGCAGCTTAGGCCGTCCCTCCGGCTACACCTTC. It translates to CASSLGRPSGYTF.

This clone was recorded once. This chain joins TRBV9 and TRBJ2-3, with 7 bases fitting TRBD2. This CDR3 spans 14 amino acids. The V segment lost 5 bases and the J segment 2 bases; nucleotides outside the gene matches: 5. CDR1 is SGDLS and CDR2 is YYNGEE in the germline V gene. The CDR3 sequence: CASRRDYNTDTQYF. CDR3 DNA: TGTGCCAGCAGGCGGGACTATAACACAGATACGCAGTATTTT.

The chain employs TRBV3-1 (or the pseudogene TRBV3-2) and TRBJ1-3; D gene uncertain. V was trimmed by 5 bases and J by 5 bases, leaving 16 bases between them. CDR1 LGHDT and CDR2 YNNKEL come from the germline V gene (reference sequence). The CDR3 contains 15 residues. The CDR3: CASSSTNSKRNTIYF. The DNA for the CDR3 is TGTGCCAGCAGCTCTACGAATAGTAAGCGAAACACCATATATTTT.

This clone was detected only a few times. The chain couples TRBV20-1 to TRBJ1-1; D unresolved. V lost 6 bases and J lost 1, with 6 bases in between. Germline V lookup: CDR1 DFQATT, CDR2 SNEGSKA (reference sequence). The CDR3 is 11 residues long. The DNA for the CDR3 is TGCAGTGCGTACTGGAACACTGAAGCTTTCTTT. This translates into CSAYWNTEAFF.

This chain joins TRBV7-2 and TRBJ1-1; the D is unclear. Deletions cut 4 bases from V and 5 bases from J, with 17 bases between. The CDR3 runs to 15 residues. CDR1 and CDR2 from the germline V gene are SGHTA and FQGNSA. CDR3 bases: TGTGCCAGCAGCTGGTCTGAGAGCCTCGGGACTGAAGCTTTCTTT. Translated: CASSWSESLGTEAFF. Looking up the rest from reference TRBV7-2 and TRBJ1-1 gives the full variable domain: GAGVSQSPSNKVTEKGKDVELRCDPISGHTALYWYRQSLGQGLEFLIYFQGNSAPDKSGLPSDRFSAERTGGSVSTLTIQRTQQEDSAVYLCASSWSESLGTEAFFGQGTRLTVV.

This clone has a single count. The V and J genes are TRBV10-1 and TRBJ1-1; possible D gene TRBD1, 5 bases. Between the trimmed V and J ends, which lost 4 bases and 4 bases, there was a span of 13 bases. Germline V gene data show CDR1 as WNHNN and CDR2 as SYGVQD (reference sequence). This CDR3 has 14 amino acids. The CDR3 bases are TGCGCCAGCAGTGGAGGGGCAGGTACCACTGAAGCTTTCTTT. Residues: CASSGGAGTTEAFF.

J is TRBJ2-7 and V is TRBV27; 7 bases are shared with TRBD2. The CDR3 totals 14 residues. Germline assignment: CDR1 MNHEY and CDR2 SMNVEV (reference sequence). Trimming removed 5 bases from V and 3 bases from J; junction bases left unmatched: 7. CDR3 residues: CASSLGGPDYEQYF. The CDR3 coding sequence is TGTGCCAGCAGTCTGGGAGGGCCGGACTACGAGCAGTACTTC.

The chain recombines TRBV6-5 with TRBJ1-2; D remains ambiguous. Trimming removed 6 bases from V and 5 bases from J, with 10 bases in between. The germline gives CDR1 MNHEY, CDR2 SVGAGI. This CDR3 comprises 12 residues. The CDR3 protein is CASSFEEYGYTF. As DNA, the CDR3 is TGTGCCAGCAGCTTTGAGGAGTATGGCTACACCTTC.

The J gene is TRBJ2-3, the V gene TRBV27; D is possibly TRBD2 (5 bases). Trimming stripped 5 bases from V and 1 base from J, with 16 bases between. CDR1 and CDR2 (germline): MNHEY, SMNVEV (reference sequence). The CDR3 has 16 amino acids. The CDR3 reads CASSTRPPIRTDTQYF. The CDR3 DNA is TGTGCCAGCAGTACTAGACCCCCCATCCGCACAGATACGCAGTATTTT.

The CDR3 protein is CASSPTLAGENEQYF. Written as DNA, the CDR3 is TGCGCCAGCAGCCCGACACTAGCGGGAGAAAACGAGCAGTACTTC. The V and J genes are TRBV5-1 and TRBJ2-7, with 11 bases matching TRBD2. The CDR3 contains 15 residues. Per germline, CDR1 SGHRS and CDR2 YFSETQ. V shed 4 bases and J 5 bases; nucleotides not matched to a gene: 8.

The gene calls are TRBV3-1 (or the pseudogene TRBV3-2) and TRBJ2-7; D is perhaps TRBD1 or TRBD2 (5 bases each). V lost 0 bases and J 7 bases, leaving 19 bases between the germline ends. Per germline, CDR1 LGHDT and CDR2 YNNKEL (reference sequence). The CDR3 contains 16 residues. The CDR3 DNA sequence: TGTGCCAGCAGCCAAGAGCGGGCGCCTACTAGGGGTGAGCAGTACTTC. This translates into CASSQERAPTRGEQYF.